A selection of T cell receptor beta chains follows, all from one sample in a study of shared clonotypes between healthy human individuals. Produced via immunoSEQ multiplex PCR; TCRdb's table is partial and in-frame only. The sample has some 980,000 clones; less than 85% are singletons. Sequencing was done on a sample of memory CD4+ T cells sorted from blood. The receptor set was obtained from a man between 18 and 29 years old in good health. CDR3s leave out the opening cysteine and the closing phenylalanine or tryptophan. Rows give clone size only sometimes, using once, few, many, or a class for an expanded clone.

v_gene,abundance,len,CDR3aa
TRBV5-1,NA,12,ASSAREGSNEQY
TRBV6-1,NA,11,ASSAPFGSEQF
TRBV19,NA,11,ASSPRENTEAF
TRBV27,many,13,ASSLREMGNNEQF
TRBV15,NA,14,ATSRDALAGVNEQF
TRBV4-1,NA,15,ASSQGGGGDINEKLF
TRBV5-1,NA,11,ASSSLPSGELF
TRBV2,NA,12,ASSLDGYTGELF
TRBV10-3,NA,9,AGRGAIGYT
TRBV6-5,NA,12,ASSYSGQDSPLH
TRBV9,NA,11,ASSVQAGTEAF
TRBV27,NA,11,ASSSRGNYGYT
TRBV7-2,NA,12,ASSLAAASYEQY
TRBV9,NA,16,ASSATDLAGGVGYEQY
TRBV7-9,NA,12,ASTPRAGTDTQY
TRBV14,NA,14,ASSQGSPSNTGELF
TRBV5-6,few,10,ASSLRPETQY
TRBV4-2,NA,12,ASSQGRGTDTQY
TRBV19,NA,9,ASSAGYEQY
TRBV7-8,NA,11,ASSATPTGELF
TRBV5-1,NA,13,ASSLTGLAGETQY
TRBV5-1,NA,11,ASSWTSGETQY
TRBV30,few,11,AWSGQPNTEAF
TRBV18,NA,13,ASSPGSGAAYEQY
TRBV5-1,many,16,ASSLTFLAGGPSETQY
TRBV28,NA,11,ASSRDAGDGYT
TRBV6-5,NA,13,ASGTAGPAAYEQY
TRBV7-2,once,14,ASSLASTSGSETQY
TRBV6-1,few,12,ASSEMTGSHGYT
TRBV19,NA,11,ASMLGASTEAF
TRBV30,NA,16,AWSATPGAASITDTQY